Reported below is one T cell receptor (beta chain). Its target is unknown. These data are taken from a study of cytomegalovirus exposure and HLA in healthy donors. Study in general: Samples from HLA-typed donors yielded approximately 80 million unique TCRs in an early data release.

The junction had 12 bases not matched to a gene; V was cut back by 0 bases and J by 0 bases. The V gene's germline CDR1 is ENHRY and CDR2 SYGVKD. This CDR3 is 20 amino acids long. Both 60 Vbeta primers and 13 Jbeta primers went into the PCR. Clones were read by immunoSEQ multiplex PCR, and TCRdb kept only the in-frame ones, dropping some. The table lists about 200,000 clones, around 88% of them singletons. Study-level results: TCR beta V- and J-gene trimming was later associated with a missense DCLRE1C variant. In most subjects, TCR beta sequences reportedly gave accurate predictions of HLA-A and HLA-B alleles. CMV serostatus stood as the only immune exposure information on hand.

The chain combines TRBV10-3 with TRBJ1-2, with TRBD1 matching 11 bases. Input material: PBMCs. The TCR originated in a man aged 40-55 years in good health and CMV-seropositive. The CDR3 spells CAISESVRTGGAKPNYGYTF. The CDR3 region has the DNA TGTGCCATCAGTGAGTCGGTCAGGACAGGGGGCGCGAAACCTAACTATGGCTACACCTTC.